This T cell receptor (beta chain) was retrieved from a study of CD8+ T cells in alopecia areata. Treatment: oral pan-JAK inhibitor, 5-10 mg twice daily. Germline-derived CDR1 and CDR2 are MNHNY and SVGAGI (reference sequence). The length of the CDR3 is 10 residues. Trimming removed 10 bases at V and 3 bases at J, with 6 bases between. Study-level findings and limits: Possibly because of HLA-related factors, TCR sharing was less clear across patients than in mice. Tofacitinib significantly reduced both scalp clonality and expanded CD8+ clones among the top 100.

As the sequencing template, cDNA was produced by extracting RNA and reverse transcribing it. Clones were read by immunoSEQ multiplex PCR, and TCRdb kept only the in-frame ones, dropping some. The top ten clones hold around a sixth of a sample with about 94,000 clones, around 71% of them seen once. About this clone: Its antigen is as yet unknown.

The origin of this receptor is a human donor with alopecia areata. Source: CD8+ T cells sorted from blood, taken at week 44, from a patient treated with tofacitinib. The chain uses TRBV6-6 and TRBJ2-5; D call uncertain. Here the CDR3 DNA reads TGTGCCACGAAAAAAGAGACCCAGTACTTC. Translating it yields CATKKETQYF.